This entry concerns a single TCR beta chain. The record originates from a study of shared clonotypes between healthy human individuals. CD45RO-negative cells were positively selected for CCR7, leaving out terminally differentiated effector memory CD45RA+ cells. The CDR3 covers 15 residues. Germline lookup yields CDR1 LNHDA and CDR2 SQIVND (reference sequence). The V end lost 4 bases, the J end lost 3 bases, and 15 bases lay between the germline ends. The protocol was immunoSEQ multiplex PCR, while the TCRdb copy is restricted to in-frame clones and leaves out a portion. The sample holds around 1.9 million clones; around 93% are singletons and the top ten take over 1.5%.

The sequencing sample was made of naive CD8+ T cells from PBMCs. The chain combines TRBV19 with TRBJ1-2; a possible D gene is TRBD1 (6 bases). The receptor's source is a man between 18 and 35 years old in good health. Some clones in this sample may be carry-over from other donors' samples. This CDR3 is CASSTPQGGDYGYTF. CDR3 bases: TGTGCCAGTAGTACTCCACAGGGTGGCGACTATGGCTACACCTTC.